Shown below are 20 T cell receptor beta chains from a single sample sequenced in a study of siplizumab effects on memory and regulatory T cells. Profiling relied on immunoSEQ multiplex PCR, and the TCRdb table lists in-frame clones only, not all of them. The sample comprises fewer than 120,000 clones, 80% to 95% of which are singletons, and approximately 1.2% rests with the top ten. Sequencing was done on a sample of CD4+ T cells sorted from blood. The receptors come from a human donor in good health.

CDR3 sequence (DNA): TGTGCCATCAGTGAGTCGACCGGGGGCTACGAGCAGTACTTC. It is translated as CAISESTGGYEQYF. V is TRBV10-3 and J is TRBJ2-7; D is possibly TRBD2 (6 bases). The CDR3 has 14 amino acids. Germline assignment: CDR1 ENHRY and CDR2 SYGVKD. Trimming removed 0 bases at V and 3 bases at J, with 9 bases between.

About this clone: The same CDR3 arises from other DNA sequences in this sample as well. The V and J genes are TRBV6-5 and TRBJ2-3; tentative D call: TRBD2 (5 bases). Looked up from germline, CDR1 is MNHEY and CDR2 is SVGAGI. The CDR3 contains 13 residues. Trimming pared 6 bases from V and 0 bases from J, leaving 7 bases between. This CDR3 reads CASSRTSTDTQYF. In DNA form, the CDR3 reads TGTGCCAGCAGCCGGACTAGCACAGATACGCAGTATTTT.

CDR3 bases: TGTGCCAGCAGTTCGAGGGGGGGTCCCTACGAGCAGTACTTC. It yields the protein CASSSRGGPYEQYF. The chain uses TRBV27 and TRBJ2-7; TRBD2 is a possible D gene (7 bases). The CDR3 spans 14 residues. The V gene's germline CDR1 is MNHEY and CDR2 SMNVEV (reference sequence). V was shortened by 4 bases and J by 2 bases, with 12 bases between the two germline ends.

V usage is TRBV19 and J usage is TRBJ1-1; D remains unclear. Per germline, CDR1 LNHDA and CDR2 SQIVND (reference sequence). The CDR3 length is 13 residues. With 6 bases removed from V and 2 bases from J, the gap between germline ends came to 10 bases. The DNA of the CDR3 is TGTGCCAGTAGGAACGGAAGAAACACTGAAGCTTTCTTT. Translated, it gives CASRNGRNTEAFF. The full variable domain, in which reference TRBV19 and TRBJ1-1 provide the parts outside the CDR3, is DGGITQSPKYLFRKEGQNVTLSCEQNLNHDAMYWYRQDPGQGLRLIYYSQIVNDFQKGDIAEGYSVSREKKESFPLTVTSAQKNPTAFYLCASRNGRNTEAFFGQGTRLTVV.

The CDR3 bases are TGTGCCAGCAGTTTAATAAAAGGTGGACAGGGCTACGAGCAGTACTTC. Translation: CASSLIKGGQGYEQYF. The chain carries TRBV27 and TRBJ2-7, with TRBD1 identical over 8 bases. The CDR3 spans 16 residues. V trimming: 2 bases; J trimming: 3 bases; junction bases outside the gene matches: 9. Germline-derived CDR1 and CDR2 are MNHEY and SMNVEV (reference sequence).

This sequence joins TRBV29-1 and TRBJ1-1; the D is unclear. The CDR3 covers 12 residues. Germline V gene data show CDR1 as SQVTM and CDR2 as ANQGSEA. V shed 7 bases and J shed 7 bases, with 16 bases lying between them. CDR3 sequence reads: CSAGKDSDEAFF. CDR3 in DNA: TGCAGCGCCGGAAAAGATAGTGATGAAGCTTTCTTT.

The chain joins TRBV7-9 to TRBJ1-4; no firm D call. Trimming shortened V by 5 bases and J by 1 base, and 8 bases separated the two germline ends. Germline values: CDR1 SEHNR, CDR2 FQNEAQ (reference sequence). The CDR3 consists of 14 residues. CDR3 residues: CASSPGITNEKLFF. The CDR3 nucleotides read TGTGCCAGCAGCCCCGGAATAACTAATGAAAAACTGTTTTTT.

This chain links TRBV5-4 with TRBJ2-1; 9 bases agree with TRBD1. The V gene end was trimmed by 4 bases and the J gene end by 5 bases; junction bases not matched to a gene: 10. Per the germline V gene, CDR1 is SGHNT and CDR2 is YYREEE (reference sequence). This CDR3 spans 16 amino acids. The CDR3 DNA follows: TGTGCCAGCAGCCCACGGGACAGGGTGGTGGACAATGAGCAGTTCTTC. Protein product: CASSPRDRVVDNEQFF.

The J gene is TRBJ1-1, the V gene TRBV13; D unresolved. The germline V gene encodes CDR1 PRHDT and CDR2 FYEKMQ (reference sequence). The CDR3 covers 11 residues. Trimming took off 5 bases at V and 0 bases at J, with 1 base between the two ends. The chain's CDR3 is CASSLNTEAFF. CDR3 sequence (DNA): TGTGCCAGCAGCCTGAACACTGAAGCTTTCTTT. Filled out from reference TRBV13 and TRBJ1-1, the complete variable domain reads AAGVIQSPRHLIKEKRETATLKCYPIPRHDTVYWYQQGPGQDPQFLISFYEKMQSDKGSIPDRFSAQQFSDYHSELNMSSLELGDSALYFCASSLNTEAFFGQGTRLTVV.

V and J are TRBV5-5 and TRBJ2-5, with D uncertain. Trimming took off 2 bases at V and 5 bases at J, with 10 bases between the two ends. This CDR3 comprises 13 residues. CDR1 is SGHKS and CDR2 is YYEKEE in the germline V gene (reference sequence). In DNA, the CDR3 is TGTGCCAGCAGCTTCCTGGGCGGTGAGACCCAGTACTTC. Translating it yields CASSFLGGETQYF.

The chain employs TRBV15 and TRBJ1-6; D is unresolved. The germline V gene has CDR1 LNHNV and CDR2 YYDKDF (reference sequence). Deletions cut 0 bases from V and 7 bases from J, with 10 bases between. CDR3 size: 15 residues. DNA for the CDR3: TGTGCCACCAGCAGAGAGGATAGTGGGAATTCACCCCTCCACTTT. Encoded protein: CATSREDSGNSPLHF.

This clone was detected once. The J gene is TRBJ2-7, the V gene TRBV4-1; 7 bases align to TRBD1. The germline CDR1 and CDR2 sequences are MGHRA and YSYEKL. With 1 base clipped from V and 2 bases from J, the junction kept 5 bases outside the gene matches. The CDR3 consists of 15 residues. CDR3 protein: CASSQVLDRAYEQYF. The CDR3 nucleotides are TGCGCCAGCAGCCAAGTTCTCGACAGGGCCTACGAGCAGTACTTC.

Note on this clone: A read error may produce the germline difference seen at one junction end. CDR3 in amino acids: CSVDVGGGTGAFF. In DNA, the CDR3 is TGCAGCGTTGACGTAGGCGGAGGAACTGGAGCTTTCTTT. This chain uses TRBV29-1 with TRBJ1-1; no firm D call. CDR1 and CDR2 from the germline V gene are SQVTM and ANQGSEA. The CDR3 sequence is 13 residues long.

This clone turned up a few times. This chain links TRBV18 with TRBJ2-7; D unclear. Trimming took off 0 bases at V and 0 bases at J, with 15 bases between the two ends. Germline lookup yields CDR1 KGHSH and CDR2 LQKENI. The CDR3 is made up of 17 amino acids. The CDR3: CASSPPSGGLSSYEQYF. As DNA, the CDR3 is TGTGCCAGCTCACCACCCTCCGGCGGATTGAGCTCCTACGAGCAGTACTTC.

The chain combines TRBV5-6 with TRBJ1-6; 10 bases match TRBD1. The germline gives CDR1 SGHDT, CDR2 YYEEEE. This CDR3 comprises 15 residues. Losses at the gene ends were 4 bases for V and 9 bases for J; bases not matched to a gene: 7. The CDR3: CASSGDRGRFSPLHF. CDR3 nucleotides: TGTGCCAGCAGCGGAGACAGGGGGCGCTTTTCACCCCTCCACTTT.

The chain uses TRBV2 and TRBJ1-1; 12 bases match TRBD1. This CDR3 is 15 amino acids long. Germline V gene data show CDR1 as SNHLY and CDR2 as FYNNEI. V trimming: 6 bases; J trimming: 4 bases; junction bases outside the gene matches: 6. The CDR3 here is CASRGQGARGTEAFF. CDR3 coding DNA: TGTGCCAGCAGGGGACAGGGGGCGCGGGGCACTGAAGCTTTCTTT.

The rearrangement uses TRBV28 and TRBJ2-1; 10 positions match TRBD2. CDR1 is MDHEN, CDR2 SYDVKM, per germline. The CDR3 runs to 16 residues. The V gene end was trimmed by 5 bases and the J gene end by 5 bases; junction bases not matched to a gene: 9. The CDR3 DNA sequence: TGTGCCAGCAGTCACCAGCGGGAGGGCCGACACAATGAGCAGTTCTTC. Translation: CASSHQREGRHNEQFF.

This sequence joins TRBV27 and TRBJ2-2; no reliable D call. The V and J ends lost 6 bases and 4 bases respectively, with 15 bases between them. Per the germline V gene, CDR1 is MNHEY and CDR2 is SMNVEV (reference sequence). The CDR3 spans 15 residues. CDR3 protein: CASREIHSPTGELFF. In DNA, the CDR3 is TGTGCCAGCAGGGAAATTCATAGCCCCACCGGGGAGCTGTTTTTT.

This chain connects TRBV7-9 to TRBJ1-2, with D possibly matching TRBD1 (5 bases). The germline gives CDR1 SEHNR, CDR2 FQNEAQ (reference sequence). Trimming removed 3 bases at V and 4 bases at J, with 9 bases between. The CDR3 has 13 residues. The CDR3 DNA follows: TGTGCCAGCAGCTTCGCAGGGATCTATGGCTACACCTTC. Its translation is CASSFAGIYGYTF. Full variable domain (remainder filled in from reference TRBV7-9 and TRBJ1-2): DTGVSQNPRHKITKRGQNVTFRCDPISEHNRLYWYRQTLGQGPEFLTYFQNEAQLEKSRLLSDRFSAERPKGSFSTLEIQRTEQGDSAMYLCASSFAGIYGYTFGSGTRLTVV.

The chain joins TRBV2 to TRBJ2-3; 9 bases map to TRBD2. The CDR3 extends over 15 amino acids. The germline CDR1 and CDR2 sequences are SNHLY and FYNNEI. Germline trimming cut 6 bases from V and 2 bases from J; bases unmatched to any gene: 6. The CDR3, as DNA: TGTGCCAGCAGCGAGACTAGCGGCATCACAGATACGCAGTATTTT. Translation gives CASSETSGITDTQYF.